Listed below are T cell receptor beta chains from one sample, sequenced in a study of blood T cell repertoires in COVID-19. Method: immunoSEQ multiplex PCR; TCRdb's copy keeps in-frame clones and lacks some. Here the sample spans 200,000 to 250,000 clones, almost 90% being singletons. Sequencing was done on a sample of peripheral blood. The source is a woman aged 60-70 years with acute or convalescent COVID-19. The CDR3 runs from the conserved cysteine through the conserved F or W. The order of the fields is D gene, clone size, V gene, J gene, CDR3 protein, CDR3 DNA. The D gene is left open where the match is weak. Rows may omit the clone size; those that give it use once, few, many or a size class.

d_call: .; clone_size: .; v_call: TRBV19; j_call: TRBJ1-6; cdr3_aa: CASSDSSYNSPLHF; cdr3_nt: TGTGCCAGTAGTGACAGCTCCTATAATTCACCCCTCCACTTT
d_call: .; clone_size: once; v_call: TRBV18; j_call: TRBJ2-5; cdr3_aa: CASSPQGGETQYF; cdr3_nt: TGTGCCAGCTCACCACAAGGGGGAGAGACCCAGTACTTC
d_call: .; clone_size: .; v_call: TRBV2; j_call: TRBJ1-4; cdr3_aa: CASSDSRRGRPNEKLFF; cdr3_nt: TGTGCCAGCAGTGATAGTCGGAGGGGACGTCCTAATGAAAAACTGTTTTTT
d_call: .; clone_size: .; v_call: TRBV6-5; j_call: TRBJ1-1; cdr3_aa: CASSYSRGVTEAFF; cdr3_nt: TGTGCCAGCAGCTATTCCAGGGGAGTCACTGAAGCTTTCTTT
d_call: TRBD1; clone_size: .; v_call: TRBV7-9; j_call: TRBJ2-1; cdr3_aa: CASSPQGARNNEQFF; cdr3_nt: TGTGCCAGCAGCCCTCAGGGGGCGAGGAACAATGAGCAGTTCTTC
d_call: .; clone_size: .; v_call: TRBV5-6; j_call: TRBJ1-6; cdr3_aa: CASSSGLRSYNSPLHF; cdr3_nt: TGTGCCAGCAGCTCAGGGCTTCGGTCCTATAATTCACCCCTCCACTTT
d_call: TRBD1; clone_size: .; v_call: TRBV24-1; j_call: TRBJ2-2; cdr3_aa: CATSKGQGSNTGELFF; cdr3_nt: TGTGCCACCAGTAAGGGACAGGGGTCCAACACCGGGGAGCTGTTTTTT
d_call: TRBD1; clone_size: .; v_call: TRBV12-5; j_call: TRBJ1-6; cdr3_aa: CASGLVTGQGTTPLHF; cdr3_nt: TGTGCTAGTGGTTTGGTAACCGGACAGGGGACGACACCCCTCCACTTT
d_call: TRBD1; clone_size: .; v_call: TRBV2; j_call: TRBJ1-2; cdr3_aa: CATLDRERGGYTF; cdr3_nt: TGTGCCACCCTAGACAGGGAACGAGGTGGCTACACCTTC
d_call: TRBD1; clone_size: .; v_call: TRBV18; j_call: TRBJ2-7; cdr3_aa: CASSPGQKIIYEQYF; cdr3_nt: TGTGCCAGCTCCCCGGGACAGAAGATCATCTACGAGCAGTACTTC
d_call: TRBD2; clone_size: .; v_call: TRBV7-8; j_call: TRBJ2-7; cdr3_aa: CASSPGLAGLSSYEQYF; cdr3_nt: TGTGCCAGCAGCCCGGGACTAGCGGGGCTCTCATCCTACGAGCAGTACTTC
d_call: .; clone_size: .; v_call: TRBV5-6; j_call: TRBJ1-5; cdr3_aa: CASSLKGTYINQPQHF; cdr3_nt: TGTGCCAGCAGCTTGAAAGGGACTTACATCAATCAGCCCCAGCATTTT
d_call: .; clone_size: .; v_call: TRBV5-6; j_call: TRBJ1-5; cdr3_aa: CASSLAAGGHNQPQHF; cdr3_nt: TGTGCCAGCAGCTTGGCAGCGGGGGGCCACAATCAGCCCCAGCATTTT
d_call: TRBD1; clone_size: .; v_call: TRBV30; j_call: TRBJ1-2; cdr3_aa: CAWSTGTEDGYTF; cdr3_nt: TGTGCCTGGTCTACCGGGACAGAGGATGGCTACACCTTC
d_call: TRBD1; clone_size: few; v_call: TRBV27; j_call: TRBJ1-4; cdr3_aa: CASSPHRQGGFGVVKLFF; cdr3_nt: TGTGCCAGCAGTCCCCACCGACAGGGGGGATTTGGGGTTGTAAAACTGTTTTTT
d_call: .; clone_size: .; v_call: TRBV7-3; j_call: TRBJ1-6; cdr3_aa: CASSLSGLGEPLHF; cdr3_nt: TGTGCCAGCAGCTTAAGCGGTTTGGGTGAACCCCTCCACTTT
d_call: .; clone_size: .; v_call: TRBV27; j_call: TRBJ1-1; cdr3_aa: CASSLLGARSTEAFF; cdr3_nt: TGTGCCAGCAGTTTACTGGGGGCGCGGTCCACTGAAGCTTTCTTT
d_call: .; clone_size: few; v_call: TRBV10-3; j_call: TRBJ2-7; cdr3_aa: CAIRREQDSYEQYF; cdr3_nt: TGTGCCATCCGGCGGGAACAGGACTCCTACGAGCAGTACTTC
d_call: TRBD1; clone_size: once; v_call: TRBV15; j_call: TRBJ1-6; cdr3_aa: CATSIITGVGNSPLHF; cdr3_nt: TGTGCCACCAGCATTATCACAGGGGTAGGGAATTCACCCCTCCACTTT
d_call: .; clone_size: once; v_call: TRBV10-1; j_call: TRBJ2-1; cdr3_aa: CASSGATSLDNEQFF; cdr3_nt: TGCGCCAGCAGTGGGGCCACCTCCCTTGACAATGAGCAGTTCTTC
d_call: .; clone_size: .; v_call: TRBV18; j_call: TRBJ2-7; cdr3_aa: CASSPDSYEQYF; cdr3_nt: TGTGCCAGCTCACCGGACAGTTACGAGCAGTACTTC
d_call: .; clone_size: .; v_call: TRBV19; j_call: TRBJ1-1; cdr3_aa: CASSGVGRNTEAFF; cdr3_nt: TGTGCCAGTAGTGGAGTGGGGAGGAACACTGAAGCTTTCTTT
d_call: TRBD2; clone_size: once; v_call: TRBV4-2; j_call: TRBJ2-1; cdr3_aa: CASTRRLAGYNEQFF; cdr3_nt: TGTGCCAGCACTCGCCGACTAGCGGGATACAATGAGCAGTTCTTC
d_call: TRBD1; clone_size: few; v_call: TRBV10-1; j_call: TRBJ1-2; cdr3_aa: CASSPDRAGGYTF; cdr3_nt: TGCGCCAGCAGCCCCGACAGGGCTGGCGGCTACACCTTC
d_call: TRBD2; clone_size: .; v_call: TRBV18; j_call: TRBJ2-1; cdr3_aa: CASSREFGTRLSDEQFF; cdr3_nt: TGTGCCAGCTCACGAGAGTTCGGGACTAGGCTAAGCGATGAGCAGTTCTTC
d_call: .; clone_size: .; v_call: TRBV5-5; j_call: TRBJ1-5; cdr3_aa: CASSLDVTENQPQHF; cdr3_nt: TGTGCCAGCAGCTTGGATGTGACAGAGAATCAGCCCCAGCATTTT
d_call: TRBD1; clone_size: .; v_call: TRBV6-1; j_call: TRBJ1-4; cdr3_aa: CASSDVSGTGNEKLFF; cdr3_nt: TGTGCCAGCAGTGATGTTTCCGGGACAGGGAACGAAAAACTGTTTTTT
d_call: .; clone_size: .; v_call: TRBV19; j_call: TRBJ1-3; cdr3_aa: CASSIVSDSGNTIYF; cdr3_nt: TGTGCCAGTAGTATAGTATCAGACTCTGGAAACACCATATATTTT
d_call: TRBD1; clone_size: .; v_call: TRBV7-9; j_call: TRBJ2-1; cdr3_aa: CASPGGSEQFF; cdr3_nt: TGTGCCAGCCCAGGGGGCAGTGAGCAGTTCTTC